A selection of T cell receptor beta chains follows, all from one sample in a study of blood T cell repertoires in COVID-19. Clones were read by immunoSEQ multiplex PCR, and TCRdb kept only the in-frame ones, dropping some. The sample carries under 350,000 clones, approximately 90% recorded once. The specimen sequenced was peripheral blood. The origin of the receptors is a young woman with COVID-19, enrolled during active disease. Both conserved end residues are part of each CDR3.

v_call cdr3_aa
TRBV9 CASTPGREAREPQHF
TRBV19 CASSRQGAGDTQYF
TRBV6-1 CASSEVGQPQHF
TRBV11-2 CASSTDRLGNQPQHF
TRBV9 CASSVGAQLSAQHF
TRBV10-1 CASSESLAGGRIHEQYF
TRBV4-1 CASSQDRGPQHF
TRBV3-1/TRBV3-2 CASGLSGADGYTF
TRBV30 CAWSESPGTAYQETQYF
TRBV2 CASSFRGPEQYF
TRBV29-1 CSGGLAGGDTQYF
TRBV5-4 CASSLVGRLNTEAFF
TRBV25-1 CASSESGFQTDTQYF
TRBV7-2 CASSPGGGTLNNEQFF
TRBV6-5 CASSYSSSYNEQFF
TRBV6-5 CASSSTGSDQPQHF
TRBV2 CASSPLAGGQKTQYF
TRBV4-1 CASSQGVGRASGKTDTQYF
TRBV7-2 CASSLAAGAAYEQYF
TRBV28 CASHSSNYGYTF
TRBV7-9 CASSLDSYNSPLHF
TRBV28 CASRPPGRNYGYTF